Shown below are 14 T cell receptor beta chains from a single sample sequenced in a study of shared clonotypes between healthy human individuals. The table came from immunoSEQ multiplex PCR; TCRdb's copy has only in-frame clones and leaves some out. There are more than 2,000,000 clones in the sample; roughly 93% occur only once, and 0.39% lies in the top ten. Sequenced: naive CD4+ T cells from PBMCs. The subset: CD45RA+ positively selected. Receptors originate from a man aged 18-30 years in good health. Some clones in this sample may be carry-over from other donors' samples.

The chain uses TRBV18 and TRBJ2-7; D is uncertain. The germline V gene encodes CDR1 KGHSH and CDR2 LQKENI. The CDR3 has 15 residues. With 2 bases removed from V and 3 bases from J, the gap between germline ends came to 14 bases. CDR3 sequence reads: CASSPSFRENYEQYF. The CDR3 DNA is TGTGCCAGCTCACCAAGCTTCCGCGAAAACTACGAGCAGTACTTC.

V gene TRBV7-2 combines with J gene TRBJ2-5, with D possibly TRBD1 on 5 matching bases. This CDR3 comprises 14 residues. Trimming shortened V by 7 bases and J by 1 base, and 13 bases separated the two germline ends. CDR1 is SGHTA and CDR2 is FQGNSA in the germline V gene. The CDR3 nucleotides are TGTGCCAGCAAGATAACAGGCTTCCAAGAGACCCAGTACTTC. Its protein product is CASKITGFQETQYF.

V gene TRBV7-9 combines with J gene TRBJ1-3, with TRBD1 matching 10 bases. The V gene end was trimmed by 5 bases and the J gene end by 6 bases; junction bases not matched to a gene: 4. Germline CDR1 and CDR2: SEHNR and FQNEAQ (reference sequence). The CDR3 is 14 amino acids. CDR3: CASSPGQGSNTIYF. CDR3 coding DNA: TGTGCCAGCAGCCCGGGACAGGGGTCAAACACCATATATTTT.

The chain couples TRBV5-6 to TRBJ1-1; D not resolved. Germline V CDR1 and CDR2: SGHDT, YYEEEE. The CDR3 contains 15 residues. Trimming cost V 1 base and J 1 base, with 11 bases left between them. The CDR3 here is CASSLWSNGNTEAFF. CDR3 sequence (DNA): TGTGCCAGCAGCTTGTGGTCGAACGGGAACACTGAAGCTTTCTTT. Full variable domain (missing parts from reference TRBV5-6 and TRBJ1-1): DAGVTQSPTHLIKTRGQQVTLRCSPKSGHDTVSWYQQALGQGPQFIFQYYEEEERQRGNFPDRFSGHQFPNYSSELNVNALLLGDSALYLCASSLWSNGNTEAFFGQGTRLTVV.

The J gene is TRBJ2-2, the V gene TRBV15; D remains ambiguous. The germline gives CDR1 LNHNV, CDR2 YYDKDF (reference sequence). CDR3 size: 12 residues. V lost 0 bases, J lost 9 bases, and 5 bases lay in between. Here the CDR3 reads CATSRDRWELFF. The CDR3 coding sequence is TGTGCCACCAGCAGAGATCGCTGGGAGCTGTTTTTT. Using reference TRBV15 and TRBJ2-2 for the parts outside the CDR3, the full variable domain is DAMVIQNPRYQVTQFGKPVTLSCSQTLNHNVMYWYQQKSSQAPKLLFHYYDKDFNNEADTPDNFQSRRPNTSFCFLDIRSPGLGDTAMYLCATSRDRWELFFGEGSRLTVL.

Turning to this clone: Distinct nucleotide sequences in the sample also encode this CDR3. The rearrangement uses TRBV29-1 and TRBJ2-3; 9 bases are a match to TRBD2. Germline CDR1 is SQVTM and CDR2 is ANQGSEA. J lost 3 bases, V lost 5 bases, and 3 bases had no gene match. The CDR3 has 13 amino acids. The CDR3 is CSVRGRATDTQYF. CDR3 in DNA: TGCAGCGTTCGCGGGAGGGCTACAGATACGCAGTATTTT.

This chain joins TRBV18 and TRBJ1-5, with 7 bases fitting TRBD1. Germline V gene sequence: CDR1 KGHSH, CDR2 LQKENI. Trimming took 3 bases from V and 2 from J; bases not matched to a gene: 13. The CDR3 has 18 residues. CDR3 DNA: TGTGCCAGCTCACCGCAACAGGGGAGCGGGACCGGCAATCAGCCCCAGCATTTT. Protein: CASSPQQGSGTGNQPQHF.

The CDR3 protein is CASSPGYGQETQYF. The CDR3 DNA reads as TGTGCCAGCAGTCCAGGGTACGGCCAAGAGACCCAGTACTTC. The V call is TRBV5-4, the J call TRBJ2-5, with D possibly TRBD1 on 5 matching bases. V was pared by 5 bases and J by 1 base, with 12 bases between. In germline, CDR1 is SGHNT, CDR2 YYREEE (reference sequence). CDR3 length equals 14 residues. The full variable domain, rest sourced from reference TRBV5-4 and TRBJ2-5, is ETGVTQSPTHLIKTRGQQVTLRCSSQSGHNTVSWYQQALGQGPQFIFQYYREEENGRGNFPPRFSGLQFPNYSSELNVNALELDDSALYLCASSPGYGQETQYFGPGTRLLVL.

This clone came up once. J is TRBJ1-2 and V is TRBV5-1, with D tentatively TRBD1 (5 bases). Per germline, CDR1 SGHRS and CDR2 YFSETQ. V lost 0 bases to trimming and J lost 6 bases, with 12 bases between them. This CDR3 has 14 residues. CDR3 region: CASSLGGTAHGYTF. CDR3 nucleotides: TGCGCCAGCAGCTTGGGTGGGACGGCTCATGGCTACACCTTC.

The CDR3 region is CASSQPTEYPQHF. The DNA for the CDR3 is TGCGCCAGCAGCCAGCCAACCGAGTACCCCCAGCATTTT. The rearrangement links TRBV4-1 to TRBJ1-5; D gene unclear. The CDR3 runs to 13 residues. V gave up 3 bases and J gave up 10 bases, with 13 bases separating them. Germline V CDR1 and CDR2: MGHRA, YSYEKL.

This chain connects TRBV29-1 to TRBJ2-5; no reliable D call. This CDR3 contains 13 residues. Trimming took 4 bases from V and 0 from J, leaving 9 bases between them. Germline assignment: CDR1 SQVTM and CDR2 ANQGSEA. CDR3 nucleotide sequence: TGCAGCGTTGCACTCCGGTACCAAGAGACCCAGTACTTC. Protein: CSVALRYQETQYF. Full variable domain (remainder filled in from reference TRBV29-1 and TRBJ2-5): SAVISQKPSRDICQRGTSLTIQCQVDSQVTMMFWYRQQPGQSLTLIATANQGSEATYESGFVIDKFPISRPNLTFSTLTVSNMSPEDSSIYLCSVALRYQETQYFGPGTRLLVL.

The V gene is TRBV5-1, the J gene TRBJ2-1; tentatively, D is TRBD2 (5 bases). Trimming pared 0 bases from V and 2 bases from J, leaving 9 bases between. This CDR3 comprises 15 residues. Per the germline V gene, CDR1 is SGHRS and CDR2 is YFSETQ. CDR3 sequence (DNA): TGCGCCAGCAGCTTGGAGGTGGGAGCCTACAATGAGCAGTTCTTC. Protein product: CASSLEVGAYNEQFF.

J is TRBJ2-5 and V is TRBV4-1, with 7 bases fitting TRBD2. Germline trimming cut 0 bases from V and 5 bases from J; bases unmatched to any gene: 12. Per the germline V gene, CDR1 is MGHRA and CDR2 is YSYEKL. The length of the CDR3 is 17 residues. CDR3 DNA sequence: TGCGCCAGCAGCCAAGAGCCGCCCCGGGCAGCGGGGGAGACCCAGTACTTC. This translates into CASSQEPPRAAGETQYF.

This sequence joins TRBV27 and TRBJ2-5; D ambiguous. CDR3 length: 14 amino acids. CDR1 MNHEY and CDR2 SMNVEV come from the germline V gene (reference sequence). The V gene lost 2 bases and the J gene lost 5 bases, with 12 bases spanning the gap. As DNA, the CDR3 is TGTGCCAGCAGTTTACTCTCGGATGGGGAGACCCAGTACTTC. It codes for CASSLLSDGETQYF.